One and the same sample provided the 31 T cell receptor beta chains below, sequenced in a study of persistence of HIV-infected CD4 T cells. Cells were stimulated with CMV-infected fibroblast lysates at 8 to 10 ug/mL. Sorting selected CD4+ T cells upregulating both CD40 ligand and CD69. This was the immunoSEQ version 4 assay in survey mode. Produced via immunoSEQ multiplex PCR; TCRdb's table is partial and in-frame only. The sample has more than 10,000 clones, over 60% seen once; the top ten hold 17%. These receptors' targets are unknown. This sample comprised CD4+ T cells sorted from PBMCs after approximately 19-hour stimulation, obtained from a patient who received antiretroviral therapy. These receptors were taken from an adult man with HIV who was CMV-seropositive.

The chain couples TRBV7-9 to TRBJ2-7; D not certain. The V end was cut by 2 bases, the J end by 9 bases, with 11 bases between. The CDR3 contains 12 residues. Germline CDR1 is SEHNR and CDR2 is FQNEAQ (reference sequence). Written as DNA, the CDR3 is TGTGCCAGCAGCTTACTAACAGTCGGGCAGTACTTC. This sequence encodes CASSLLTVGQYF.

CDR3 DNA: TGTGCCAGCAGTGCTGTAGGGACAGGGGTCACCGGGGAGCTGTTTTTT. Protein sequence: CASSAVGTGVTGELFF. The chain has TRBV27 and TRBJ2-2, with 10 bases identical to TRBD1. Germline trimming cut 5 bases from V and 4 bases from J; bases unmatched to any gene: 7. Germline assignment: CDR1 MNHEY and CDR2 SMNVEV (reference sequence). The CDR3 runs 16 residues.

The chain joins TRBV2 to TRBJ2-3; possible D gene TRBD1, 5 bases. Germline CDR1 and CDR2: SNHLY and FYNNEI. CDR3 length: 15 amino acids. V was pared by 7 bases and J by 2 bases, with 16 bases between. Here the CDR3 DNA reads TGTGCCAGCAATCTCTTCCAGGGATACACAGATACGCAGTATTTT. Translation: CASNLFQGYTDTQYF.

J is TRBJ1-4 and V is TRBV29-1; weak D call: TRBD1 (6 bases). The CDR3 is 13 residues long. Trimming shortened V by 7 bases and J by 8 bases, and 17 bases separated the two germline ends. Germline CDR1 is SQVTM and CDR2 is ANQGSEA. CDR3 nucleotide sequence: TGCAGCGGTAGTGGGGGCGGGGGAGAAAAACTGTTTTTT. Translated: CSGSGGGGEKLFF. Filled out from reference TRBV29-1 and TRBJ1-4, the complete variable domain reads SAVISQKPSRDICQRGTSLTIQCQVDSQVTMMFWYRQQPGQSLTLIATANQGSEATYESGFVIDKFPISRPNLTFSTLTVSNMSPEDSSIYLCSGSGGGGEKLFFGSGTQLSVL.

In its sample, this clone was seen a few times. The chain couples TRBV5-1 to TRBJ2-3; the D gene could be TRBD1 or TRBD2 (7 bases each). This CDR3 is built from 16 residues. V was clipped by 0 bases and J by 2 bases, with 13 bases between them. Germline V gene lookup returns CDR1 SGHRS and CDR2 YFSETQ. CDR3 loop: CASSLGSGTATDTQYF. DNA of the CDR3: TGCGCCAGCAGCTTGGGAAGCGGGACAGCCACAGATACGCAGTATTTT.

CDR3 sequence (DNA): TGCAGCGTGAGAGTTGAGGGGAACCAGCCCCAGCATTTT. This gives the protein CSVRVEGNQPQHF. The chain has TRBV29-1 and TRBJ1-5, with D tentatively TRBD1 (5 bases). The V gene's germline CDR1 is SQVTM and CDR2 ANQGSEA. V was pared by 6 bases and J by 7 bases, with 16 bases between. CDR3 size: 13 residues.

CDR3 sequence (DNA): TGCGCCAGCAGCCCCTCCCGGACAGGGGACCGCACAGATACGCAGTATTTT. This translates into CASSPSRTGDRTDTQYF. This chain links TRBV5-1 with TRBJ2-3; 9 positions match TRBD1. The CDR3 is made up of 17 amino acids. Germline CDR1 and CDR2: SGHRS and YFSETQ. V gave up 4 bases and J gave up 1 base; unmatched junction bases: 10.

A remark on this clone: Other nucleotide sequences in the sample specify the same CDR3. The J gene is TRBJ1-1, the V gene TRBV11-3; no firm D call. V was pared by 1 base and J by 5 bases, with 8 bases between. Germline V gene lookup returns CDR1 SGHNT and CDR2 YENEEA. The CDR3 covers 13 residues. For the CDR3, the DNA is TGTGCCAGCAGCTTAGGGGGAAGGACTGAAGCTTTCTTT. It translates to CASSLGGRTEAFF.

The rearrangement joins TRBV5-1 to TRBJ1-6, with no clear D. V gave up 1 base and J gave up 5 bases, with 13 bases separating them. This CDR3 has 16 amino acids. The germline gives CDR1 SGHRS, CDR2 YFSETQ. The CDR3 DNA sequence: TGCGCCAGCAGCTTGACGCCCGTAGCGAATAATTCACCCCTCCACTTT. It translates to CASSLTPVANNSPLHF.

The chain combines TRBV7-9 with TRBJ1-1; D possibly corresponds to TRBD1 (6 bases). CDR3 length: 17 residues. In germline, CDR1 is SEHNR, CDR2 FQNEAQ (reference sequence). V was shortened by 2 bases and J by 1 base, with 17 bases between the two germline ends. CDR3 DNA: TGTGCCAGCAGCTTAACGGCGATTGAGGGGGAGAACACTGAAGCTTTCTTT. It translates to CASSLTAIEGENTEAFF.

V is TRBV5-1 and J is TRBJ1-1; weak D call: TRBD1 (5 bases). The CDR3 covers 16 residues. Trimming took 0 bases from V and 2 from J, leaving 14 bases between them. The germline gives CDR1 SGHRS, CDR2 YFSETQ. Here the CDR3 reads CASSLVRGASNTEAFF. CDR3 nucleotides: TGCGCCAGCAGCTTGGTCCGCGGGGCAAGTAACACTGAAGCTTTCTTT.

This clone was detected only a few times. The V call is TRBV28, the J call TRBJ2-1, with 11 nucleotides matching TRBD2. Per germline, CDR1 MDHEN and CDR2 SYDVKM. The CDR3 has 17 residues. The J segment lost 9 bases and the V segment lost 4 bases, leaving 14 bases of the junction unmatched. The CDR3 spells CASSSLGVAGGRGEQFF. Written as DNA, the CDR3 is TGTGCCAGCAGTTCCCTAGGAGTAGCGGGGGGGCGTGGTGAGCAGTTCTTC.

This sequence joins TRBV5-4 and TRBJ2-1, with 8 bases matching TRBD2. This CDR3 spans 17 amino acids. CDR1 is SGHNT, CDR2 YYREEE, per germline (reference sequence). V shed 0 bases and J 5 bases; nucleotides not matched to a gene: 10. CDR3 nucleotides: TGTGCCAGCAGCTTGGAGAGGGGACTAGTTGTGGACAATGAGCAGTTCTTC. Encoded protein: CASSLERGLVVDNEQFF.

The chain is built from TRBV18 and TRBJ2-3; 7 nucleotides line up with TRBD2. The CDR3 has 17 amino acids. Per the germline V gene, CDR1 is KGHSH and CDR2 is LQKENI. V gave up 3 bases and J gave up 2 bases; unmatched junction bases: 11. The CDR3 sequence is CASSPRASGGLTDTQYF. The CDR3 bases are TGTGCCAGCTCACCGAGGGCTAGCGGAGGCCTCACAGATACGCAGTATTTT.

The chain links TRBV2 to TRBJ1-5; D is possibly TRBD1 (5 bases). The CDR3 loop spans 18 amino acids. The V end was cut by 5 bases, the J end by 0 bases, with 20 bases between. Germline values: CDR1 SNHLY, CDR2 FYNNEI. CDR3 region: CASSRLGREIYSNQPQHF. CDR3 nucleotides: TGTGCCAGCAGTCGTCTCGGCAGGGAAATTTATAGCAATCAGCCCCAGCATTTT.

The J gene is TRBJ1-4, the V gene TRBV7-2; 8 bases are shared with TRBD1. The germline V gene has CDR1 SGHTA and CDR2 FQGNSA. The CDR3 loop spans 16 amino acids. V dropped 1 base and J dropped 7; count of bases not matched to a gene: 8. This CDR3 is CASSLVGRGRSEKLFF. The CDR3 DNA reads TGTGCCAGCAGCTTAGTAGGCAGGGGGCGCAGTGAAAAACTGTTTTTT.

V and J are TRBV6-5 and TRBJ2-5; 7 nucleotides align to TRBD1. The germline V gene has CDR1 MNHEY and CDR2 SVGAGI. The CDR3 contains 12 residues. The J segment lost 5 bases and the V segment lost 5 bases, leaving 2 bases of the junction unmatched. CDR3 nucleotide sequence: TGTGCCAGCAGTACGACAGGGGAGACCCAGTACTTC. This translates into CASSTTGETQYF.

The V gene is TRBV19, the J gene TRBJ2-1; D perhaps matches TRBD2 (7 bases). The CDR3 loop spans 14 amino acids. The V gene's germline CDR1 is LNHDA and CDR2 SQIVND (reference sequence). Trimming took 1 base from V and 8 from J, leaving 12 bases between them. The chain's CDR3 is CASSIGGGAHEQFF. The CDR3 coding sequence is TGTGCCAGTAGTATAGGAGGGGGGGCCCATGAGCAGTTCTTC.

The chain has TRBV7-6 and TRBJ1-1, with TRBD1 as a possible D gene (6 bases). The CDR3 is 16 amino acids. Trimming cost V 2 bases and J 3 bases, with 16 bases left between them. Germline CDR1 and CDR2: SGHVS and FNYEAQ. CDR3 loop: CASSLIQAGVDTEAFF. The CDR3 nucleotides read TGTGCCAGCAGCTTAATTCAGGCAGGGGTGGACACTGAAGCTTTCTTT.

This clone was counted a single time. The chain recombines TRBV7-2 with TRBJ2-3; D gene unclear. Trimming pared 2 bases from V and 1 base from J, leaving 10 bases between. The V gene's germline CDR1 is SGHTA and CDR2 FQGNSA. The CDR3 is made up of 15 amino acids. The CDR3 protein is CASSLTNQGTDTQYF. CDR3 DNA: TGTGCCAGCAGCTTAACTAATCAGGGCACAGATACGCAGTATTTT.

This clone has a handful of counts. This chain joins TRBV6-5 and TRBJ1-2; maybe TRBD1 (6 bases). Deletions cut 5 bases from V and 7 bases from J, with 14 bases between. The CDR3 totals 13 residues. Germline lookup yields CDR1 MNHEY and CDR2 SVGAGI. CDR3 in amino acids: CASSMQSGAGYTF. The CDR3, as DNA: TGTGCCAGCAGTATGCAATCAGGGGCTGGCTACACCTTC.

CDR3 coding DNA: TGCGCCAGCCAGTCTCTGGAAAGCACCTACAATGAGCAGTTCTTC. Translating gives CASQSLESTYNEQFF. V usage is TRBV10-1 and J usage is TRBJ2-1; D is uncertain. Trimming removed 8 bases from V and 2 bases from J, with 16 bases in between. Germline values: CDR1 WNHNN, CDR2 SYGVQD (reference sequence). The CDR3 length is 15 residues.

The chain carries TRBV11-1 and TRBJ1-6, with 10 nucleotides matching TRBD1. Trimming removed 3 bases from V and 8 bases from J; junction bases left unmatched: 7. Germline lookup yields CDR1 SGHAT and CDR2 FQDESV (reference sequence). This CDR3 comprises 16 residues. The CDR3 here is CASSLNPGTGDSPLHF. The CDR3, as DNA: TGTGCCAGCAGCTTGAACCCCGGGACAGGGGATTCACCCCTCCACTTT. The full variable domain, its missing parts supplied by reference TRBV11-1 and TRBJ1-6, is EAEVAQSPRYKITEKSQAVAFWCDPISGHATLYWYRQILGQGPELLVQFQDESVVDDSQLPKDRFSAERLKGVDSTLKIQPAELGDSAMYLCASSLNPGTGDSPLHFGNGTRLTVT.

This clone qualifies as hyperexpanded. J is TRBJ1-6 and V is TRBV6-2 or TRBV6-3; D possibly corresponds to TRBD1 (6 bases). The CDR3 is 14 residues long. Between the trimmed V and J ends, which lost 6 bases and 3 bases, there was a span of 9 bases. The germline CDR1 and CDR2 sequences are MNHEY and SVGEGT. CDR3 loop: CASSLGHYNSPLHF. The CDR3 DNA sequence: TGTGCCAGCAGCTTGGGACACTATAATTCACCCCTCCACTTT.

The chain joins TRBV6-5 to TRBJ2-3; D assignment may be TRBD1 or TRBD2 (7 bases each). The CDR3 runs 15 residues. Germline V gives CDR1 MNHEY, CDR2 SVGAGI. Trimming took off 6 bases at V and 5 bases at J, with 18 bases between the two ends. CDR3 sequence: CASSSQGGAGDTQYF. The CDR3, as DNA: TGTGCCAGCAGCAGCCAGGGGGGGGCCGGAGATACGCAGTATTTT.

CDR3 DNA sequence: TGCGCCAGCAGTGTAGTCTTCGGGGAGCTGTTTTTT. Translated: CASSVVFGELFF. The V gene is TRBV10-2, the J gene TRBJ2-2; no definite D call. Trimming pared 4 bases from V and 7 bases from J, leaving 7 bases between. Germline-derived CDR1 and CDR2 are WSHSY and SAAADI. CDR3 length: 12 residues.

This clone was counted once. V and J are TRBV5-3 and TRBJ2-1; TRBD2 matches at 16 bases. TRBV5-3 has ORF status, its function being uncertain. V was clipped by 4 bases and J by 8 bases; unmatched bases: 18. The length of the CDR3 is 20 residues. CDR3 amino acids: CARSVTTSGTSGGAMDEQFF. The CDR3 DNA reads TGTGCCAGAAGCGTGACCACCTCCGGGACTAGCGGGGGGGCAATGGATGAGCAGTTCTTC.

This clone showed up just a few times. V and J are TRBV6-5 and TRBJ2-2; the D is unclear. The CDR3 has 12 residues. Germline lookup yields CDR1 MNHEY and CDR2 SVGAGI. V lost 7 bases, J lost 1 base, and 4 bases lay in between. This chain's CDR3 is CASTKNTGELFF. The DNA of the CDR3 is TGTGCCAGCACCAAGAACACCGGGGAGCTGTTTTTT.

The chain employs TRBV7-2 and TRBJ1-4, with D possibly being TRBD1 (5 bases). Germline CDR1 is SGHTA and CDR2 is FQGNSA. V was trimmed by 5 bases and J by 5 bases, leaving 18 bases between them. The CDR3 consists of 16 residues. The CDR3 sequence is CASSEPWGGQNEKLFF. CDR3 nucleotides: TGTGCCAGCAGCGAGCCCTGGGGGGGTCAAAATGAAAAACTGTTTTTT. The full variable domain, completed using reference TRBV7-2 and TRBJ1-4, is GAGVSQSPSNKVTEKGKDVELRCDPISGHTALYWYRQSLGQGLEFLIYFQGNSAPDKSGLPSDRFSAERTGGSVSTLTIQRTQQEDSAVYLCASSEPWGGQNEKLFFGSGTQLSVL.

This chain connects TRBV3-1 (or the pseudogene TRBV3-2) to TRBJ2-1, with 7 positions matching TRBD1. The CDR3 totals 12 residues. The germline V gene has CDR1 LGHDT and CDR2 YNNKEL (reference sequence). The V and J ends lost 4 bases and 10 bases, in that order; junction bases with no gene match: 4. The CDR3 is CASSPQGEEQFF. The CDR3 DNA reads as TGTGCCAGCAGCCCCCAGGGGGAGGAGCAGTTCTTC.

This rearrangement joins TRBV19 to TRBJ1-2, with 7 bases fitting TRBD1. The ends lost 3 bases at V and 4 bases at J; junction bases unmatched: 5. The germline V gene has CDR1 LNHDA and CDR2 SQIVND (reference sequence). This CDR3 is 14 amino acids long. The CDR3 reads CASSIRGRGYGYTF. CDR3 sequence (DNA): TGTGCCAGTAGTATTAGGGGGCGAGGCTATGGCTACACCTTC.